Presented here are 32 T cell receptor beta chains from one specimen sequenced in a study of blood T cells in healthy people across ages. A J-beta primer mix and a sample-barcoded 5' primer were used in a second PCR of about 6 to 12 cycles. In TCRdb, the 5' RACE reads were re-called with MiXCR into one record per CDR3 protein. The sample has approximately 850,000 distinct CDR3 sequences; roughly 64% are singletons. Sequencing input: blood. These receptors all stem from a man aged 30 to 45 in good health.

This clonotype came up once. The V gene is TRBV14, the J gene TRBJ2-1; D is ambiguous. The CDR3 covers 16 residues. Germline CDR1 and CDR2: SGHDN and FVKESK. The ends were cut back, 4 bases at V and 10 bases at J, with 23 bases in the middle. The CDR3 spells CASSPKEALRSWEQFF. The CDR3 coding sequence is TGTGCCAGCAGCCCAAAAGAGGCTTTAAGAAGCTGGGAGCAGTTCTTC.

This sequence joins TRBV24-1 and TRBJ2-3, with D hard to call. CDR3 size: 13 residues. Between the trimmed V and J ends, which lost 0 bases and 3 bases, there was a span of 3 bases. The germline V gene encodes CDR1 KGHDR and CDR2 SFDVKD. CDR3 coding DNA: TGTGCCACCAGTGATTTGGCGACAGATACGCAGTATTTT. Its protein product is CATSDLATDTQYF.

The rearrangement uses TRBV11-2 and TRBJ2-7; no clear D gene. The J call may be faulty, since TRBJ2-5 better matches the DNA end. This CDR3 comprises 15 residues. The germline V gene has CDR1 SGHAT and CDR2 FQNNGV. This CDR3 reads CASSPRTPEVETQYF. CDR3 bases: TGTGCCAGCAGCCCAAGGACCCCCGAAGTAGAGACCCAGTACTTC.

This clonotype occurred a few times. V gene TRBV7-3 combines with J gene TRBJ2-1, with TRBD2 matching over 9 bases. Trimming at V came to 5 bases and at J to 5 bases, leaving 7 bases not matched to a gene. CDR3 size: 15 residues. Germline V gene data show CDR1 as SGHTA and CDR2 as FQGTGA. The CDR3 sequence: CASSVGLALDNEQFF. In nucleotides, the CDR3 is TGTGCCAGCAGCGTAGGACTAGCGCTAGACAATGAGCAGTTCTTC. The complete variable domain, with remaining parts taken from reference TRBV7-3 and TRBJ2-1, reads GAGVSQTPSNKVTEKGKYVELRCDPISGHTALYWYRQSLGQGPEFLIYFQGTGAADDSGLPNDRFFAVRPEGSVSTLKIQRTERGDSAVYLCASSVGLALDNEQFFGPGTRLTVL.

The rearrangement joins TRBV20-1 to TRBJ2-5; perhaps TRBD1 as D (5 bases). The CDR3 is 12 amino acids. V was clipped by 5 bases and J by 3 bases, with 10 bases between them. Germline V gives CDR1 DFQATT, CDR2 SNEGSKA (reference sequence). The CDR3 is CSAPKGKETQYF. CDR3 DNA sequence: TGCAGTGCTCCTAAGGGGAAAGAGACCCAGTACTTC.

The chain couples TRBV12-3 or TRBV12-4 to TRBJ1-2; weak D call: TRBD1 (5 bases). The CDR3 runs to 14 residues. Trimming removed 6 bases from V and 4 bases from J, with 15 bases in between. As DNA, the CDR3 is TGTGCCAGCAGGGAAACAGGAGTGATCTATGGCTACACCTTC. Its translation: CASRETGVIYGYTF.

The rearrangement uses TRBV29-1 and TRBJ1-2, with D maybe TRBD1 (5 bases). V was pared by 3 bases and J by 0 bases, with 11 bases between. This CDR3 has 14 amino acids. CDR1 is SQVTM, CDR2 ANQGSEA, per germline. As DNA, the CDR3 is TGCAGCGTTGACGTAGGGACCTCTAACTATGGCTACACCTTC. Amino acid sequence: CSVDVGTSNYGYTF.

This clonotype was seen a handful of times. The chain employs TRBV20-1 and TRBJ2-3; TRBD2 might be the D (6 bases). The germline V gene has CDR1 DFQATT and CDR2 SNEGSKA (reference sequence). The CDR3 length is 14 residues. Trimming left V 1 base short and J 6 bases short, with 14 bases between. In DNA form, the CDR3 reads TGCAGTGCTAGAGGTCTGGGGGAGGTGGATACGCAGTATTTT. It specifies CSARGLGEVDTQYF.

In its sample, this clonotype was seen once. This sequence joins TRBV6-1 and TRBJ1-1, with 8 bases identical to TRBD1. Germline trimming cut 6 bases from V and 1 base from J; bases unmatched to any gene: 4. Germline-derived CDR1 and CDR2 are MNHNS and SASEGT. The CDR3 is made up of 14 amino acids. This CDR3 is CASRAQGANTEAFF. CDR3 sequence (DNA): TGTGCCAGCAGGGCCCAGGGGGCGAACACTGAAGCTTTCTTT.

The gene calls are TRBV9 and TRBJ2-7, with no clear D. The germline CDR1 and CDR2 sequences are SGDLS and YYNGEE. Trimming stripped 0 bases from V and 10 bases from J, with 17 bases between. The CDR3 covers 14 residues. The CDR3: CASSVDPFQEAQYF. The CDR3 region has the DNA TGTGCCAGCAGCGTAGACCCCTTCCAAGAGGCCCAGTACTTC.

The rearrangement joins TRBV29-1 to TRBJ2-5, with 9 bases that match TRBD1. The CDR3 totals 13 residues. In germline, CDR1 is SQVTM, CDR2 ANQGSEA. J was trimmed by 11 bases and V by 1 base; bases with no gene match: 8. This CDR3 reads CSVEGDRDHEQYF. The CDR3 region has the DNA TGCAGCGTTGAAGGGGACAGGGACCATGAGCAGTACTTC.

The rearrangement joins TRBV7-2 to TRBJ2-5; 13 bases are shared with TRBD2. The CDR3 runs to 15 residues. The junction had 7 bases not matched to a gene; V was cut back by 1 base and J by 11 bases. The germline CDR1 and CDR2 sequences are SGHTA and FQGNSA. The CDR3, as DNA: TGTGCCAGCAGCTTAGGGACTAGCGGGAGTTTGAGTCAGTACTTC. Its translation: CASSLGTSGSLSQYF.

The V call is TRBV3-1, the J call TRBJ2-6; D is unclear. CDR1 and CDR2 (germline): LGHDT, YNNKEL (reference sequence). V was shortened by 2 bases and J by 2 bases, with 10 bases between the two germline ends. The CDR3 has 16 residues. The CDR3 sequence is CASSQRADPGANVLTF. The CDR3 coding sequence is TGTGCCAGCAGCCAACGAGCAGACCCTGGGGCCAACGTCCTGACTTTC.

This CDR3 reads CASSSGTGGLDEQYF. CDR3 nucleotide sequence: TGTGCCAGCAGCTCAGGGACAGGGGGCCTCGACGAGCAGTACTTC. This rearrangement joins TRBV7-9 to TRBJ2-5; 12 positions agree with TRBD1. TRBJ2-7 explains the end of the DNA better; the J call may be wrong. Germline CDR1 SEHNR, CDR2 FQNEAQ (reference sequence). The CDR3 covers 15 residues.

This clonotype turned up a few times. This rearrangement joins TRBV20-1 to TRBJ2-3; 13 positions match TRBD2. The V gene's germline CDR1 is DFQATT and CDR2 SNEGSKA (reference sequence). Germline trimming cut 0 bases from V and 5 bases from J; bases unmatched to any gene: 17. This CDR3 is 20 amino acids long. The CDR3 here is CSARDRAAGLAGEHRDTQYF. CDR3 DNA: TGCAGTGCTAGAGACCGGGCGGCCGGACTAGCGGGGGAACATCGAGATACGCAGTATTTT.

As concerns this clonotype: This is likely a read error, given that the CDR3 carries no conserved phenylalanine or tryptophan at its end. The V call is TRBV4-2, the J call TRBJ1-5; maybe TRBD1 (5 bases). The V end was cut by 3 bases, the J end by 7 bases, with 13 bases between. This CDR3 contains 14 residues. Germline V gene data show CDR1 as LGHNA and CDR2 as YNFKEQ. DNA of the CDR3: TGTGCCAGCAGCCAGGAGCAGGGTAACCAGCCCCAGCATTTG. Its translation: CASSQEQGNQPQHL.

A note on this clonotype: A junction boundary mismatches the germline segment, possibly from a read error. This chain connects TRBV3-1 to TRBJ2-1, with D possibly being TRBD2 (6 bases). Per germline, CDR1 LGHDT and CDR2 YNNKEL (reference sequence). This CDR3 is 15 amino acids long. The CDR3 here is CTSSQYGGANNEQFF. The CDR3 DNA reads TGTACCAGCAGCCAATACGGGGGAGCTAACAATGAGCAGTTCTTC.

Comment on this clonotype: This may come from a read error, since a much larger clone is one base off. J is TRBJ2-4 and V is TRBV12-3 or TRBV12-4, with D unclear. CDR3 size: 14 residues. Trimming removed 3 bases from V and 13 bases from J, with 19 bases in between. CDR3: CASSFGSNHNEQYF. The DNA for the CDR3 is TGTGCCAGCAGTTTTGGGTCCAACCACAATGAGCAGTACTTC.

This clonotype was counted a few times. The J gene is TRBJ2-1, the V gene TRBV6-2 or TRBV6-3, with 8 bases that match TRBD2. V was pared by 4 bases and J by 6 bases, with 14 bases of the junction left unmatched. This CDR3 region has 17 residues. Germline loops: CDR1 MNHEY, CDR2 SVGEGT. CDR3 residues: CASSSIRSGTRGNEQFF. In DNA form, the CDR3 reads TGTGCCAGCAGTTCCATTCGATCCGGGACTAGAGGCAATGAGCAGTTCTTC.

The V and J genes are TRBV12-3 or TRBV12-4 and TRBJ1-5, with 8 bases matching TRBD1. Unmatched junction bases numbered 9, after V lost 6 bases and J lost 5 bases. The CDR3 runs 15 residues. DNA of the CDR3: TGTGCCAGCAGAAAGGGACAGGAATGGGATCAGCCCCAGCATTTT. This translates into CASRKGQEWDQPQHF.

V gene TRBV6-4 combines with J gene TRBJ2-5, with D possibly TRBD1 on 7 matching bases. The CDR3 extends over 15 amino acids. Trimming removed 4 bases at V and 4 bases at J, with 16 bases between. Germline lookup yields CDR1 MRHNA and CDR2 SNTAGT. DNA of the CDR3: TGTGCCAGCAGTGGTACAGGGGCGCGGGGAGAGACCCAGTACTTC. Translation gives CASSGTGARGETQYF.

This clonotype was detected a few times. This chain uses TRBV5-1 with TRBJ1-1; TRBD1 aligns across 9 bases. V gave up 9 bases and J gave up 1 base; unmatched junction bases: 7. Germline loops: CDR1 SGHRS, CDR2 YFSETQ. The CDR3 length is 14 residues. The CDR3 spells CATGQGETNTEAFF. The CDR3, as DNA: TGCGCCACGGGACAGGGTGAGACGAACACTGAAGCTTTCTTT.

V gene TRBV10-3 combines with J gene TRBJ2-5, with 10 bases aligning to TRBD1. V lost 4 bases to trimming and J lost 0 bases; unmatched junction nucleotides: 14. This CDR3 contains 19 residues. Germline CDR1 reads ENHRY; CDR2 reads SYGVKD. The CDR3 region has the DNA TGTGCCATCAGTGCACATTCGGACAGGGGGAAGAGTCACCAAGAGACCCAGTACTTC. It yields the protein CAISAHSDRGKSHQETQYF.

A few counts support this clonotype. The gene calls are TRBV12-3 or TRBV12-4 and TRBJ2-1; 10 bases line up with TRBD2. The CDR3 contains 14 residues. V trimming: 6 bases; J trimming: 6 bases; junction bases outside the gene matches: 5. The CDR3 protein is CASSSGTSVNEQFF. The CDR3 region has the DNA TGTGCCAGCAGCTCAGGGACTAGCGTCAATGAGCAGTTCTTC.

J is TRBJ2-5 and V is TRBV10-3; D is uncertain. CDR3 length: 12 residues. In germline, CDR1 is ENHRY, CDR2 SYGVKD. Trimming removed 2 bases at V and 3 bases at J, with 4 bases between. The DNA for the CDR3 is TGTGCCATCAGTGAGGTGGAAGAGACCCAGTACTTC. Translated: CAISEVEETQYF.

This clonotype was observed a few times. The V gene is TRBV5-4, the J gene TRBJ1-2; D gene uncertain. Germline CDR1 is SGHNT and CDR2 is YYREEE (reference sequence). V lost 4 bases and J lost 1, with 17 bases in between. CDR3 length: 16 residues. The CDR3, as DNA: TGTGCCAGCAGCCCCGGACGTTTCGGGGATAACTATGGCTACACCTTC. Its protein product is CASSPGRFGDNYGYTF.

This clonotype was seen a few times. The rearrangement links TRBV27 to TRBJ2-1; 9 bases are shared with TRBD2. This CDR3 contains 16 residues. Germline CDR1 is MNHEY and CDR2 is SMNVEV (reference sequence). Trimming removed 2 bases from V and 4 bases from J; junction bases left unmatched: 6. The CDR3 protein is CASSLTSGGPYNEQFF. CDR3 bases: TGTGCCAGCAGTTTAACAAGCGGGGGGCCATACAATGAGCAGTTCTTC.

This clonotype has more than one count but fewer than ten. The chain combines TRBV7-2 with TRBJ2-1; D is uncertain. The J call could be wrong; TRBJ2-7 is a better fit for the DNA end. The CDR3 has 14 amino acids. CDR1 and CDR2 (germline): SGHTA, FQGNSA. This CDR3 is CASSQRNGDYEQYF. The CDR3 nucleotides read TGTGCCAGCAGTCAGCGAAATGGGGACTACGAGCAGTACTTC.

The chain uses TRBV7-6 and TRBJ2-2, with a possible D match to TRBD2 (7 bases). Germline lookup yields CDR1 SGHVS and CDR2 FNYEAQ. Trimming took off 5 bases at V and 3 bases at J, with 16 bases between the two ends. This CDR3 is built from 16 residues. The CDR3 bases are TGTGCCAGCAGCGTGGACCGCGGGGGCTACACCGGGGAGCTGTTTTTT. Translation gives CASSVDRGGYTGELFF.

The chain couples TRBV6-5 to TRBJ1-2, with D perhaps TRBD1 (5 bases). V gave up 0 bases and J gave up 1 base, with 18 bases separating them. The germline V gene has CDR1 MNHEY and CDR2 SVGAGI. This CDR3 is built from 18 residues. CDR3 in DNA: TGTGCCAGCAGTTACTCATTCTCGCAGGGTCCAGTTAACTATGGCTACACCTTC. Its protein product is CASSYSFSQGPVNYGYTF.

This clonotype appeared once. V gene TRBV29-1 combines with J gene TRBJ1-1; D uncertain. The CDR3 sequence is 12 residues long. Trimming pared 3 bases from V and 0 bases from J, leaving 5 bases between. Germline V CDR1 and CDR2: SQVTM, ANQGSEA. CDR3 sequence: CSVESLNTEAFF. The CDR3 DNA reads TGCAGCGTTGAGTCGCTGAACACTGAAGCTTTCTTT.

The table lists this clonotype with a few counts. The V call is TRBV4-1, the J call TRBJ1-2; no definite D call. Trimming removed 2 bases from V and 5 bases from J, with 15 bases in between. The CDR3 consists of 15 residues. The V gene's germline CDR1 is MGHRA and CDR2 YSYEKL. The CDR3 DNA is TGCGCCAGCAGCCAACTGGGAGTTGCGTTGTATGGCTACACCTTC. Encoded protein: CASSQLGVALYGYTF.